This T cell receptor (beta chain) was observed in a study of cytomegalovirus exposure and HLA in healthy donors. The CDR3 has 18 amino acids. Trimming at V came to 1 base and at J to 1 base, leaving 10 bases not matched to a gene. Looked up from germline, CDR1 is SGHRS and CDR2 is YFSETQ. The study's findings and limits: CMV serostatus was the only immune exposure information that was available. Per a prior analysis, the majority of TCR beta V segments were productive roughly 90% or roughly 30% of the time. Accurate predictions that matched the HLA-A and HLA-B alleles of most subjects were reportedly made from TCR beta sequences. Association of 16,951 TCR beta sequences with HLA alleles was found at 0.05 false discovery rate in a later analysis.

The primer mix had 60 Vbeta and 13 Jbeta primers. Generated by immunoSEQ multiplex PCR, the TCRdb table keeps only in-frame clones and is missing some. The data contain about 170,000 clones, around 79% of them singletons. Details on this clone: Antigen unknown.

Material: PBMCs. The receptor comes from a man in his forties in good health and CMV-seropositive. The J gene is TRBJ2-3, the V gene TRBV5-1; TRBD1 agrees at 9 bases. CDR3 sequence (DNA): TGCGCCAGCAGCTTGTTTCCGGACAGGGGCCCTCGCACAGATACGCAGTATTTT. The encoded protein is CASSLFPDRGPRTDTQYF.